A single sample is the source of the 27 T cell receptor beta chains below, sequenced in a study of cytomegalovirus exposure and HLA in healthy donors. Produced via immunoSEQ multiplex PCR; TCRdb's table is partial and in-frame only. The repertoire includes about 98,000 clones, around 88% of them detected once, and roughly 4.3% sits in the top ten. The sample taken for sequencing was PBMCs. These receptors were collected from a woman in her thirties in good health and CMV-seronegative.

V usage is TRBV2 and J usage is TRBJ1-1; D uncertain. Trimming left V 10 bases short and J 2 bases short, with 17 bases between. The germline CDR1 and CDR2 sequences are SNHLY and FYNNEI. The CDR3 covers 14 residues. The CDR3 region is CAISAWQANTEAFF. Written as DNA, the CDR3 is TGTGCCATTTCCGCCTGGCAGGCTAACACTGAAGCTTTCTTT.

The chain couples TRBV19 to TRBJ2-7; D ambiguous. Germline values: CDR1 LNHDA, CDR2 SQIVND (reference sequence). The CDR3 runs 16 residues. The germline V and J ends were trimmed by 4 bases and 2 bases, with 18 bases remaining between them. The CDR3 coding sequence is TGTGCCAGTAGTAATAGCTTCCGGGTAAGCGCCTACGAGCAGTACTTC. As protein: CASSNSFRVSAYEQYF.

V usage is TRBV4-1 and J usage is TRBJ1-5, with 7 nucleotides matching TRBD1. CDR3 length: 15 amino acids. CDR1 MGHRA and CDR2 YSYEKL come from the germline V gene. With 4 bases clipped from V and 2 bases from J, the junction kept 5 bases outside the gene matches. DNA of the CDR3: TGCGCCAGCAGCCTATACCAGGGGGGCAATCAGCCCCAGCATTTT. It encodes CASSLYQGGNQPQHF.

The V call is TRBV6-6, the J call TRBJ2-3, with 7 bases aligning to TRBD2. The CDR3 loop spans 13 amino acids. V gave up 2 bases and J gave up 6 bases; unmatched junction bases: 2. CDR1 and CDR2 (germline): MNHNY, SVGAGI (reference sequence). This CDR3 is CASSYLGGDTQYF. CDR3 nucleotide sequence: TGTGCCAGCAGTTACCTCGGGGGGGATACGCAGTATTTT.

The V gene is TRBV15, the J gene TRBJ2-5; no firm D call. In germline, CDR1 is LNHNV, CDR2 YYDKDF (reference sequence). The V end was cut by 1 base, the J end by 4 bases, with 4 bases between. The CDR3 spans 12 residues. CDR3 residues: CATSRARETQYF. CDR3 nucleotides: TGTGCCACCAGCAGAGCGAGAGAGACCCAGTACTTC.

This chain links TRBV2 with TRBJ1-1; TRBD1 matches 7 bases. This CDR3 is built from 14 residues. Germline CDR1 reads SNHLY; CDR2 reads FYNNEI. J gave up 4 bases and V 8 bases, and 10 bases lay outside the gene matches. CDR3: CASGGRGATTEAFF. The CDR3 DNA sequence: TGTGCCAGCGGGGGCAGGGGGGCAACCACTGAAGCTTTCTTT.

The J gene is TRBJ1-1, the V gene TRBV5-1; D remains ambiguous. Germline assignment: CDR1 SGHRS and CDR2 YFSETQ. The CDR3 has 13 amino acids. The V gene lost 3 bases and the J gene lost 0 bases, with 6 bases spanning the gap. The CDR3 sequence: CASSSQVNTEAFF. The CDR3 DNA is TGCGCCAGCAGCTCTCAGGTGAACACTGAAGCTTTCTTT.

This CDR3 reads CASTRAGGDYNEQFF. CDR3 coding DNA: TGTGCCAGCACGCGAGCGGGAGGGGACTACAATGAGCAGTTCTTC. This sequence joins TRBV25-1 and TRBJ2-1; 10 nucleotides align to TRBD2. The CDR3 sequence is 15 residues long. The V gene end was trimmed by 7 bases and the J gene end by 3 bases; junction bases not matched to a gene: 6. Germline V gene sequence: CDR1 MGHDK, CDR2 SYGVNS.

A single count supports this clone. The chain employs TRBV6-6 and TRBJ1-3; the D is unclear. The germline CDR1 and CDR2 sequences are MNHNY and SVGAGI (reference sequence). The CDR3 spans 15 residues. The V end lost 0 bases, the J end lost 4 bases, and 10 bases lay between the germline ends. DNA of the CDR3: TGTGCCAGCAGTTACTCGACTCCTGGCGGAAACACCATATATTTT. Its translation: CASSYSTPGGNTIYF.

The CDR3 protein is CASSVALGTDTQYF. CDR3 coding DNA: TGTGCCAGCAGCGTGGCCCTCGGCACAGATACGCAGTATTTT. The rearrangement joins TRBV9 to TRBJ2-3, with D unclear. The length of the CDR3 is 14 residues. Germline CDR1 is SGDLS and CDR2 is YYNGEE. The V and J ends lost 2 bases and 1 base respectively, with 8 bases between them.

This clone was seen once. V is TRBV28 and J is TRBJ1-1; possible D gene TRBD1, 5 bases. The CDR3 consists of 16 residues. Germline V gene data show CDR1 as MDHEN and CDR2 as SYDVKM. Trimming removed 4 bases from V and 4 bases from J, with 19 bases in between. In DNA, the CDR3 is TGTGCCAGCAGTTCGCCCGCCGGCACAGGTACCACTGAAGCTTTCTTT. This codes for CASSSPAGTGTTEAFF.

J is TRBJ1-6 and V is TRBV29-1; 10 positions match TRBD1. Germline loops: CDR1 SQVTM, CDR2 ANQGSEA. The CDR3 totals 13 residues. Trimming cost V 7 bases and J 7 bases; bases outside gene matches: 4. The CDR3 nucleotides are TGCAGCGCCGGGACAGGGGTAAATTCACCCCTCCACTTT. Translation gives CSAGTGVNSPLHF.

In this sample, this clone turned up many times. J is TRBJ2-7 and V is TRBV5-1; TRBD2 might be the D (5 bases). The V gene lost 0 bases and the J gene lost 6 bases, with 10 bases spanning the gap. The germline gives CDR1 SGHRS, CDR2 YFSETQ. The CDR3 extends over 13 amino acids. The CDR3 reads CASSLVGGREQYF. In DNA, the CDR3 is TGCGCCAGCAGCTTGGTAGGCGGGCGCGAGCAGTACTTC.

V is TRBV6-1 and J is TRBJ1-1; 9 bases match TRBD1. Per germline, CDR1 MNHNS and CDR2 SASEGT. There are 16 residues in the CDR3. The trim removed 4 bases at V and 0 bases at J, leaving 6 bases unmatched. This CDR3 reads CASSARTGAMNTEAFF. For the CDR3, the DNA is TGTGCCAGCAGTGCCCGGACAGGGGCCATGAACACTGAAGCTTTCTTT.

The CDR3: CASEAPGGANVLTF. CDR3 bases: TGTGCCAGCGAGGCCCCGGGGGGGGCCAACGTCCTGACTTTC. The gene calls are TRBV2 and TRBJ2-6, with D perhaps TRBD2 (5 bases). CDR1 is SNHLY and CDR2 is FYNNEI in the germline V gene. V was trimmed by 8 bases and J by 4 bases, leaving 12 bases between them. The CDR3 loop spans 14 amino acids.

This chain links TRBV7-9 with TRBJ1-5; D unclear. CDR1 and CDR2 (germline): SEHNR, FQNEAQ (reference sequence). This CDR3 has 14 amino acids. V lost 3 bases and J lost 8, with 14 bases in between. CDR3 nucleotide sequence: TGTGCCAGCAGCTTGTCAGGCTATAACGAGCCCCAGCATTTT. Protein: CASSLSGYNEPQHF.

DNA of the CDR3: TGTGCCAGCAGCTTATCTGCTAACTATGGCTACACCTTC. The encoded protein is CASSLSANYGYTF. The V and J genes are TRBV5-4 and TRBJ1-2; D gene uncertain. CDR3 length: 13 amino acids. In germline, CDR1 is SGHNT, CDR2 YYREEE (reference sequence). The V gene lost 2 bases and the J gene lost 0 bases, with 5 bases spanning the gap.

On this clone: A much larger clone differs by one base, so this may be a read error. The genes are TRBV7-3 and TRBJ1-1; TRBD1 is a possible D gene (5 bases). This CDR3 region has 13 residues. Germline V lookup: CDR1 SGHTA, CDR2 FQGTGA. The V end lost 2 bases, the J end lost 3 bases, and 7 bases lay between the germline ends. The CDR3 nucleotides read TGTGCCAGCAGCTTAGGAGGGGACACTGAAGCTTTCTTT. Translated: CASSLGGDTEAFF.

CDR3 nucleotide sequence: TGTGCCAGCAGGGGACAGACCACTGAAGCTTTCTTT. Translating gives CASRGQTTEAFF. This rearrangement joins TRBV25-1 to TRBJ1-1, with TRBD1 matching over 7 bases. Germline CDR1 and CDR2: MGHDK and SYGVNS. The junction had 2 bases not matched to a gene; V was cut back by 6 bases and J by 4 bases. CDR3 length: 12 amino acids.

This chain links TRBV19 with TRBJ1-4; the D is unclear. Germline V gives CDR1 LNHDA, CDR2 SQIVND (reference sequence). V was cut by 5 bases and J by 5 bases, with 9 bases left in between. This CDR3 contains 13 residues. CDR3 region: CASSSHRNEKLFF. The CDR3 DNA reads as TGTGCCAGTAGTTCCCACAGAAATGAAAAACTGTTTTTT.

V usage is TRBV19 and J usage is TRBJ2-7; the D gene is possibly TRBD1 (5 bases). V was cut by 2 bases and J by 1 base, with 9 bases left in between. Germline values: CDR1 LNHDA, CDR2 SQIVND (reference sequence). This CDR3 comprises 14 residues. Here the CDR3 reads CASSIRAGSYEQYF. The CDR3 bases are TGTGCCAGTAGTATAAGGGCAGGGTCCTACGAGCAGTACTTC.

The chain combines TRBV10-1 with TRBJ1-2, with a tentative D call TRBD1 (5 bases). CDR1 and CDR2 (germline): WNHNN, SYGVQD (reference sequence). This CDR3 has 18 amino acids. V lost 10 bases and J lost 3, with 30 bases in between. The CDR3 DNA reads TGCGCCACCACCGGAGCCAAGTATCACCAAGGGGAACACTATGGCTACACCTTC. Translation gives CATTGAKYHQGEHYGYTF.

The rearrangement links TRBV7-9 to TRBJ1-1; D is perhaps TRBD1 (5 bases). Germline V gives CDR1 SEHNR, CDR2 FQNEAQ (reference sequence). This CDR3 is built from 14 residues. Trimming left V 4 bases short and J 0 bases short, with 9 bases between. The DNA for the CDR3 is TGTGCCAGCAGCTGGTACAGGCTGAACACTGAAGCTTTCTTT. It specifies CASSWYRLNTEAFF.

CDR3 nucleotides: TGTGCCAGTACCGGGGGGGTTTCACCCCTCCACTTT. Translated: CASTGGVSPLHF. The J gene is TRBJ1-6, the V gene TRBV6-5, with TRBD1 as a possible D gene (5 bases). Germline CDR1 is MNHEY and CDR2 is SVGAGI. Trimming took 9 bases from V and 9 from J, leaving 12 bases between them. CDR3 length: 12 residues.

The rearrangement joins TRBV9 to TRBJ1-2; D ambiguous. The CDR3 totals 14 residues. V was clipped by 0 bases and J by 1 base, with 7 bases between them. CDR1 and CDR2 from the germline V gene are SGDLS and YYNGEE. In DNA form, the CDR3 reads TGTGCCAGCAGCGTAGGAGGAGATAACTATGGCTACACCTTC. It translates to CASSVGGDNYGYTF. The variable domain in full, completed from reference TRBV9 and TRBJ1-2, reads DSGVTQTPKHLITATGQRVTLRCSPRSGDLSVYWYQQSLDQGLQFLIQYYNGEERAKGNILERFSAQQFPDLHSELNLSSLELGDSALYFCASSVGGDNYGYTFGSGTRLTVV.

This sequence joins TRBV5-1 and TRBJ2-7, with a weak D call TRBD1 (5 bases). CDR1 is SGHRS and CDR2 is YFSETQ in the germline V gene. The CDR3 is made up of 13 amino acids. The germline V and J ends were trimmed by 4 bases and 6 bases, with 14 bases remaining between them. DNA for the CDR3: TGCGCCAGCAGCGACCCCCAGGGCTTCGAGCAGTACTTC. Its translation: CASSDPQGFEQYF.

This CDR3 is CATSREQGARGYTF. Written as DNA, the CDR3 is TGTGCCACCAGCAGGGAACAGGGGGCGCGTGGCTACACCTTC. The V and J genes are TRBV15 and TRBJ1-2, with 9 bases fitting TRBD1. Looked up from germline, CDR1 is LNHNV and CDR2 is YYDKDF (reference sequence). The V and J ends lost 3 bases and 7 bases, in that order; junction bases with no gene match: 6. CDR3 length equals 14 residues.